The entry that follows covers one T cell receptor beta chain sequence. Repertoires were generated with immunoSEQ multiplex PCR, while TCRdb's copy carries only in-frame clones and drops some. Of 37,000 or so clones listed, more than 80% are singletons. The sample originates from a study of siplizumab effects on memory and regulatory T cells. This CDR3 spans 11 amino acids. Trimming cost V 6 bases and J 3 bases, with 4 bases left between them. CDR1 is SGHTS, CDR2 YDEGEE, per germline. The TCR originated in a human donor in good health. The rearrangement joins TRBV5-8 to TRBJ1-5, with unresolved D. The sequencing sample was made of naive CD4+ T cells sorted from blood. The DNA for the CDR3 is TGTGCCAGCACGAACAATCAGCCCCAGCATTTT. This sequence encodes CASTNNQPQHF.